This T cell receptor beta chain stems from a study of cytomegalovirus exposure and HLA in healthy donors (dated by TCRdb to about 2017). In the study overall: An earlier analysis of some 620 of the donors reported 276 Gb of sequence data and 117 million unique TCR beta sequences obtained from approximately 180 million T cells. Roughly 300 gigabases of sequencing data and tens of millions of unique TCR sequences were included in an early release covering 550 to 650 HLA-typed donors. The genetic ancestry cluster associated with self-reported Caucasian donors included 70% to 85% of the roughly 410 genotyped donors. The study aimed to test whether signatures of past pathogen exposure could be identified by cataloging public T cell receptors. The T cell repertoires of under 700 subjects were profiled by immunosequencing and related to cytomegalovirus serostatus. A separate validation cohort of more than 100 different subjects was used in addition to the 666-subject first cohort. To predict cytomegalovirus infection status, the study brought together high-throughput TCR immunosequencing, statistical association of individual TCRs with disease status, and machine learning. A later analysis re-analyzed previously published TCR beta repertoires from 666 donors and added high-resolution HLA genotyping to study TCR occurrence patterns. Rather than using new phenotypic data, the later analysis identified candidate immune exposures from TCR beta sequences and from how often those sequences occurred across donors. An earlier analysis of fewer than 700 of the donors applied high-throughput TCR beta sequencing to assess whether each TCR beta V gene segment acted as functional or pseudogenic. Donor age, sex, ethnicity and CMV serostatus were collected together with the repertoire data. Genome-wide SNP genotypes for about 55% of the roughly 670 donors were used in a later genetic analysis, which treated that subset as a discovery cohort. All discovery cohort repertoires had been generated on a single sequencing platform. HLA typing included class I and class II loci at four-digit resolution. The number of typed donors differed by locus: roughly 629-640 for A, B, C, DRB1 and DQB1; some 500 for DQA1; 600 to 610 for DPA1; and around 490 for DPB1. Five DR-DQ haplotypes were treated as single units for association and clustering because of strong linkage in the cohort. Among a few hundred genotyped donors of the cohort, an average of 235,054 unique TCR beta nucleotide sequences were sequenced per donor, roughly 20% of them non-productive.

The CDR3 starts with the cysteine, ends with the phenylalanine, and has 12 residues. Kept here is only the CDR3 DNA, which spans 36 bases and is read in frame from base 1. Library preparation was by the immunoSEQ multiplex PCR assay. For the multiplex PCR, a mixture combining 60 forward primers for TCR Vbeta segments and 13 reverse primers for TCR Jbeta segments was used. Amplification of the CDR3 region of rearranged TCR beta genes was performed with a multiplex PCR assay on genomic DNA. The amplified TCR beta libraries were sequenced on the Illumina HiSeq System as 87-base-pair reads. Under the source paper's analysis protocol: In a later analysis, around 80 million unique TCR beta chains were counted across the 690 or so repertoires, and around 10 million of these chains were shared by at least two donors. Raw reads were error-corrected and collapsed into unique sequences by a nearest-neighbor algorithm in which closely related sequences were merged to remove PCR and sequencing errors. CDR3 sequences were aligned to IMGT reference sequences to assign V, D and J gene segments. For a sequence to be retained, a match of at least six nucleotides to both a V gene segment and a J gene segment was required. A rearrangement counted as productive if the CDR3 had no stop codons and remained in frame with V and J, and every other rearrangement counted as non-productive. CDR3 was defined by IMGT convention, running from the second conserved V-encoded cysteine to the conserved J-encoded phenylalanine. Sequences without an unambiguous match to a single V gene segment were excluded from the earlier analysis of a few hundred of the donors. An earlier analysis of just under 600 of the donors called V segments functional above 56.7% productive rearrangements and segregating when the between-donor standard deviation exceeded 5%. To diagnose cytomegalovirus status from the catalog of TCR beta chain sequences, a statistical classification framework was built. In a later analysis, TCR nucleotide sequences were compared against IMGT/GENE-DB human TR gene sequences so that V and J genes could be assigned. In a later analysis, CDR3 sequences and most-parsimonious VDJ recombination scenarios were assigned using the TCRdist pipeline. In a later analysis, each TCR beta chain was defined by its CDR3 amino acid sequence together with its V-gene family, and reads without a unique V-gene family were excluded. To address suspected cross-contamination and a sequencing artifact, a later analysis removed 592 highly shared, low-generation-probability nucleotide sequences. In a later analysis, a clonal expansion index was calculated for each public chain from normalized within-repertoire ranks of inferred template counts. A later analysis computed generation probabilities with a VDJ recombination model fitted to out-of-frame rearrangements, and checked the results against IGoR. Hypergeometric tests were used in a later analysis to score TCR-TCR, TCR-HLA and TCR-CMV co-occurrence, with a repertoire-size bias correction applied to the TCR pairs. In a later analysis, false discovery rates were estimated by permuting HLA or CMV assignments 20 times. In a later analysis, co-occurring TCRs were grouped using DBSCAN, with TCRdist sequence similarity added in when clustering inside HLA-allele-positive subsets. Co-occurrence clustering excluded repertoires with fewer than 30,000 or more than 120,000 public chains, plus five with anomalous nucleotide sharing. The table comes from immuneACCESS by way of TCRdb, which keeps in-frame sequences with V and J called. Part of the clones is missing from these tables; in studies checked, under half for an unresolved V gene and the rest for unknown reasons. For V, J and clone size, that table is used; D and trimming come from the DNA. This sample is represented by fewer than 150,000 clones; about 80% of them were singletons. The ten largest make up 4% to 5% of the sample.

Note on this clone: It lacks a known antigen. Base qualities were left out, and no much larger clone turns up one base away.

The cohort consisted of approximately 670 healthy bone marrow donors. All cohort members were sampled while nominally healthy, although unrecorded immune exposures were likely present. The donor tested CMV seropositive, placing the donor among the 290 or so seropositive members of the cohort. A peripheral blood sample was collected from each donor, and TCR beta sequencing was performed on peripheral blood mononuclear cells. Genomic DNA was extracted from the blood cell samples with the Qiagen DNeasy Blood Extraction Kit. Study-level results and caveats: Correlated functional status among segregating V segments might reflect linkage disequilibrium, but an unknown experimental factor could not be ruled out. A later analysis found that TCR association rates varied across HLA loci, with DRB1 alleles showing the most associated TCRs and HLA-C alleles the fewest. For the cohort, immune exposure information was limited to CMV serostatus. While some public TCRs were present in many individuals, most TCR sequences turned up only very rarely across donors. Because some donors lacked HLA typing at each locus, the association tests relied only on the typed subset. The cohort was sequenced for TCR beta chains only, and without alpha or paired-chain data the features that could be detected were limited. The study listed 150 to 200 TCR beta chains as associated with cytomegalovirus. Sequencing depth was assumed to be roughly uniform across donors in the presence/absence analyses, though that assumption may not hold. In vitro tests confirmed that a few of the cytomegalovirus-associated TCR beta chains recognize cytomegalovirus antigens. Assigning TCR associations to individual alleles was difficult when HLA alleles, especially DR and DQ, strongly co-occurred. According to the authors, the approach could potentially be generalized to other disease states and immunological phenotypes. Because the 87-base-pair reads could not distinguish some IMGT-functional V segments, including TRBV6-2 and TRBV6-3, those segments were excluded. Broadly in line with IMGT annotations, most TCR beta V segments showed up in productive rearrangements about 87% or about 30% of the time in an earlier analysis of 450 to 600 of the donors. In a later analysis, HLA-associated TCR beta chains were found to be more clonally expanded and to have lower generation probabilities than equally common non-associated chains. A later genetic analysis reported fewer N-insertions in productive TCRs among donors in an Asian-associated ancestry cluster than the roughly 700-donor mean. A later analysis found that most CMV-associated TCR beta chains appeared HLA-restricted, with HLA associations seemingly driven largely by CMV exposure. An association between a missense DCLRE1C variant and V-gene and J-gene trimming of TCR beta chains was found in a later genetic analysis and replicated in an independent cohort. A later analysis associated 15,000 to 20,000 TCR beta sequences with specific HLA alleles at a false discovery rate of 0.05. A further reported finding was that TCR beta sequences accurately predicted the HLA-A and HLA-B alleles for most subjects in the first cohort. A group of highly shared sequence variants was considered likely to be a technical artifact of the sequencing pipeline. The classifier was reported to diagnose cytomegalovirus status with high specificity and sensitivity in both the original and validation cohorts. According to a later analysis, parvovirus B19, influenza, CMV and Epstein-Barr virus appeared linked to several top co-occurrence clusters. Over 15 rarely observed V segments, including chromosome 9 orphons, were excluded from the earlier analysis of approximately 500 of the donors because counts were too low.

Source material: PBMCs. This TCR came from a man aged 40-50 years in good health and CMV-seropositive. The V and J genes are TRBV21-1 and TRBJ1-2; the table's D call of TRBD1 was not tested on the DNA. TRBV21-1 is a documented pseudogene. The DNA reads TGTGCCAGCAGATGGGACAGGGCGGGCTACACCTTC. The resulting protein is CASRWDRAGYTF.